Below, 31 T cell receptor beta chains from the same sample are listed, as sequenced in a study of blood T cell repertoires in COVID-19. Data came from immunoSEQ multiplex PCR; TCRdb stores just in-frame clones and leaves some out. Altogether approximately 260,000 clones are present, around 83% being singletons, with the ten largest covering 3.6%. Sequencing was carried out using peripheral blood. All receptors derive from a man between 18 and 35 years old with active or convalescent COVID-19.

The gene calls are TRBV5-1 and TRBJ2-7, with TRBD1 matching 7 bases. CDR1 and CDR2 from the germline V gene are SGHRS and YFSETQ. This CDR3 is 13 amino acids long. With 4 bases clipped from V and 3 bases from J, the junction kept 4 bases outside the gene matches. This CDR3 reads CASSGQVDYEQYF. Here the CDR3 DNA reads TGCGCCAGCAGCGGACAGGTGGACTACGAGCAGTACTTC.

Regarding this clone: Mismatch with germline at one junction end may stem from a read error. The genes are TRBV2 and TRBJ1-6; TRBD1 agrees at 7 bases. The CDR3 extends over 11 amino acids. The germline V gene has CDR1 SNHLY and CDR2 FYNNEI. Here the CDR3 reads CASSEGGTVYF. CDR3 nucleotide sequence: TGTGCCAGCAGTGAAGGGGGGACAGTCTACTTT.

The V call is TRBV11-2, the J call TRBJ2-3; 8 positions agree with TRBD2. Germline-derived CDR1 and CDR2 are SGHAT and FQNNGV. With 3 bases clipped from V and 11 bases from J, the junction kept 7 bases outside the gene matches. There are 13 residues in the CDR3. The CDR3 region has the DNA TGTGCCAGCAGCTTGACGATAGCGGGGTGGCAGTATTTT. Encoded protein: CASSLTIAGWQYF.

CDR3 sequence (DNA): TGTGCCAGCAGCCCAGGGGGCGCTTATGGCTACACCTTC. Its protein is CASSPGGAYGYTF. The rearrangement links TRBV11-2 to TRBJ1-2; 8 nucleotides agree with TRBD1. CDR1 and CDR2 (germline): SGHAT, FQNNGV. The CDR3 totals 13 residues. After removal of 5 bases from V and 5 bases from J, the junction contained 4 bases not matched to a gene. Supplemented by reference TRBV11-2 and TRBJ1-2, the full variable domain reads EAGVAQSPRYKIIEKRQSVAFWCNPISGHATLYWYQQILGQGPKLLIQFQNNGVVDDSQLPKDRFSAERLKGVDSTLKIQPAKLEDSAVYLCASSPGGAYGYTFGSGTRLTVV.

The chain has TRBV11-2 and TRBJ1-2; D remains ambiguous. The CDR3 extends over 13 amino acids. Germline V gene sequence: CDR1 SGHAT, CDR2 FQNNGV. Trimming took off 0 bases at V and 3 bases at J, with 5 bases between the two ends. CDR3 nucleotide sequence: TGTGCCAGCAGCTTAGACAAATACTATGGCTACACCTTC. Its protein is CASSLDKYYGYTF.

V usage is TRBV27 and J usage is TRBJ1-4, with D hard to call. Per germline, CDR1 MNHEY and CDR2 SMNVEV (reference sequence). The CDR3 is made up of 14 amino acids. Trimming took off 0 bases at V and 7 bases at J, with 9 bases between the two ends. The CDR3 nucleotides read TGTGCCAGCAGTTTATCCGGGGTGGGTGAAAAACTGTTTTTT. This translates into CASSLSGVGEKLFF.

The chain carries TRBV7-2 and TRBJ2-2; TRBD2 is a possible D gene (5 bases). This CDR3 is built from 15 residues. Trimming stripped 2 bases from V and 7 bases from J, with 14 bases between. Per the germline V gene, CDR1 is SGHTA and CDR2 is FQGNSA. The CDR3 protein is CASSLLGLAGGELFF. The CDR3 DNA is TGTGCCAGCAGCTTATTGGGTCTAGCTGGCGGGGAGCTGTTTTTT.

The V and J genes are TRBV27 and TRBJ1-5; no definite D call. The CDR3 runs to 15 residues. V was trimmed by 6 bases and J by 1 base, leaving 13 bases between them. The germline V gene has CDR1 MNHEY and CDR2 SMNVEV (reference sequence). CDR3 residues: CASSSAENSNQPQHF. In nucleotides, the CDR3 is TGTGCCAGCAGCTCGGCGGAGAACAGCAATCAGCCCCAGCATTTT.

In nucleotides, the CDR3 is TGTGCCAGCAGTGCGACAGGGGTCTATGGCTACACCTTC. It encodes CASSATGVYGYTF. V usage is TRBV2 and J usage is TRBJ1-2; 8 positions agree with TRBD1. This CDR3 contains 13 residues. The V gene's germline CDR1 is SNHLY and CDR2 FYNNEI. V was clipped by 4 bases and J by 4 bases; unmatched bases: 2.

V gene TRBV12-3 or TRBV12-4 combines with J gene TRBJ1-1; no firm D call. The CDR3 has 13 residues. Trimming took 3 bases from V and 1 from J, leaving 6 bases between them. This CDR3 is CASSFYGNTEAFF. As DNA, the CDR3 is TGTGCCAGCAGTTTTTACGGGAACACTGAAGCTTTCTTT.

The rearrangement joins TRBV7-2 to TRBJ2-4; D is ambiguous. Per the germline V gene, CDR1 is SGHTA and CDR2 is FQGNSA. V lost 1 base to trimming and J lost 3 bases, with 13 bases between them. The length of the CDR3 is 16 residues. The CDR3: CASSLVARTVKNIQYF. CDR3 nucleotide sequence: TGTGCCAGCAGCTTAGTCGCTAGAACTGTCAAAAACATTCAGTACTTC.

This chain uses TRBV6-5 with TRBJ1-4; D might be TRBD1 (6 bases). Germline V gene lookup returns CDR1 MNHEY and CDR2 SVGAGI. V dropped 7 bases and J dropped 8 bases, with 20 bases sitting between them. This CDR3 has 15 amino acids. The CDR3 bases are TGTGCCAGCACCCCTAAGGTGGCAGGGGACGAAAAACTGTTTTTT. As protein: CASTPKVAGDEKLFF.

This CDR3 is CASSALHRRGSSYEQYF. Here the CDR3 DNA reads TGTGCCAGCAGTGCCCTCCACCGGCGGGGTAGCTCCTACGAGCAGTACTTC. The chain carries TRBV6-1 and TRBJ2-7, with a possible D match to TRBD2 (6 bases). The germline V gene has CDR1 MNHNS and CDR2 SASEGT. Trimming pared 4 bases from V and 0 bases from J, leaving 19 bases between. This CDR3 comprises 17 residues.

The rearrangement uses TRBV7-2 and TRBJ2-5; D may be TRBD2 (5 bases). V was clipped by 2 bases and J by 5 bases, with 6 bases between them. Per germline, CDR1 SGHTA and CDR2 FQGNSA. The CDR3 runs 12 residues. The CDR3 DNA reads TGTGCCAGCAGCTTATGGAGGGAGACCCAGTACTTC. Amino acids: CASSLWRETQYF.

The J gene is TRBJ2-1, the V gene TRBV24-1; TRBD2 matches at 10 bases. The CDR3 runs to 15 residues. Per the germline V gene, CDR1 is KGHDR and CDR2 is SFDVKD. V shed 3 bases and J 10 bases; nucleotides not matched to a gene: 8. The CDR3 is CATSDPGTSVREQFF. Written as DNA, the CDR3 is TGTGCCACCAGTGATCCGGGGACTAGCGTACGGGAGCAGTTCTTC.

This chain links TRBV6-5 with TRBJ2-7; TRBD1 agrees at 9 bases. The ends lost 6 bases at V and 2 bases at J; junction bases unmatched: 5. Germline V CDR1 and CDR2: MNHEY, SVGAGI. The CDR3 is 14 residues long. CDR3 region: CASRTGTGPYEQYF. CDR3 in DNA: TGTGCCAGCAGGACCGGGACAGGGCCCTACGAGCAGTACTTC.

This clone appeared a single time. The rearrangement links TRBV11-3 to TRBJ1-1; a possible D gene is TRBD1 (6 bases). The CDR3 length is 14 residues. Deletions cut 2 bases from V and 7 bases from J, with 14 bases between. Germline CDR1 SGHNT, CDR2 YENEEA. The CDR3 region has the DNA TGTGCCAGCAGCTTAAACAGGGTGGGTCATGAAGCTTTCTTT. Its translation is CASSLNRVGHEAFF.

This chain connects TRBV6-5 to TRBJ1-2, with D maybe TRBD1 (5 bases). The CDR3 is made up of 13 amino acids. The germline gives CDR1 MNHEY, CDR2 SVGAGI. V lost 0 bases and J 9 bases, leaving 11 bases between the germline ends. The CDR3, as DNA: TGTGCCAGCAGTTACTCGAACCAGGACAGCTACACCTTC. Protein: CASSYSNQDSYTF.

There are many counts of this clone. This rearrangement joins TRBV5-6 to TRBJ1-2; D is unclear. The CDR3 is made up of 13 amino acids. Germline V gene lookup returns CDR1 SGHDT and CDR2 YYEEEE. V lost 0 bases and J 4 bases, leaving 7 bases between the germline ends. The CDR3 region is CASSLAGGYGYTF. The CDR3 DNA sequence: TGTGCCAGCAGCTTGGCGGGAGGCTATGGCTACACCTTC.

The chain links TRBV9 to TRBJ1-6; no clear D. The CDR3 loop spans 15 amino acids. The V end was cut by 4 bases, the J end by 0 bases, with 8 bases between. From germline, CDR1 is SGDLS and CDR2 YYNGEE. CDR3 nucleotide sequence: TGTGCCAGCAGCAAACAGAGCTCCTATAATTCACCCCTCCACTTT. Translating gives CASSKQSSYNSPLHF.

This chain connects TRBV14 to TRBJ1-1; 9 nucleotides line up with TRBD1. The V gene's germline CDR1 is SGHDN and CDR2 FVKESK. The CDR3 covers 14 residues. The junction had 10 bases not matched to a gene; V was cut back by 4 bases and J by 10 bases. The CDR3 is CASSRTRDRVLAFF. The CDR3 DNA follows: TGTGCCAGCAGCCGAACCCGGGACAGGGTTCTAGCTTTCTTT.

This clone was counted ten times or more. The rearrangement joins TRBV6-6 to TRBJ1-2; TRBD1 aligns across 8 bases. Germline V gene data show CDR1 as MNHNY and CDR2 as SVGAGI (reference sequence). The junction had 11 bases not matched to a gene; V was cut back by 4 bases and J by 4 bases. The CDR3 covers 16 residues. CDR3 coding DNA: TGTGCCAGCAGTTCCGGACAGGGCGGCCGATTCTATGGCTACACCTTC. Protein: CASSSGQGGRFYGYTF.

V is TRBV5-1 and J is TRBJ1-4; no clear D gene. Germline lookup yields CDR1 SGHRS and CDR2 YFSETQ. V lost 4 bases and J 5 bases, leaving 6 bases between the germline ends. This CDR3 contains 12 residues. CDR3 in amino acids: CASSRGNEKLFF. DNA for the CDR3: TGCGCCAGCAGCAGAGGGAATGAAAAACTGTTTTTT.

V is TRBV15 and J is TRBJ1-5; D is uncertain. V was clipped by 3 bases and J by 4 bases, with 13 bases between them. Germline V CDR1 and CDR2: LNHNV, YYDKDF (reference sequence). This CDR3 has 15 amino acids. CDR3 region: CATSRGRELNQPQHF. CDR3 DNA sequence: TGTGCCACCAGCAGGGGTAGAGAACTAAATCAGCCCCAGCATTTT.

The rearrangement uses TRBV6-5 and TRBJ2-3; 10 bases match TRBD2. V was pared by 0 bases and J by 0 bases, with 0 bases of the junction left unmatched. Germline CDR1 and CDR2: MNHEY and SVGAGI. The CDR3 has 16 residues. DNA of the CDR3: TGTGCCAGCAGTTACTCAGCGGGAGGGAGCACAGATACGCAGTATTTT. Its protein product is CASSYSAGGSTDTQYF.

This clone was found a few times. The CDR3 DNA reads TGTGCCAGCAGCTCCCTAGGAGCGGGAGTAGGAGATACGCAGTATTTT. Translated, it gives CASSSLGAGVGDTQYF. The rearrangement uses TRBV5-8 and TRBJ2-3; 8 nucleotides match TRBD2. The CDR3 has 16 residues. The germline V gene encodes CDR1 SGHTS and CDR2 YDEGEE. V was clipped by 3 bases and J by 5 bases; unmatched bases: 11.

The rearrangement joins TRBV5-1 to TRBJ2-1; maybe TRBD2 (5 bases). Germline V gives CDR1 SGHRS, CDR2 YFSETQ. The CDR3 is 18 residues long. V lost 4 bases to trimming and J lost 0 bases, with 20 bases between them. For the CDR3, the DNA is TGCGCCAGCAGCACCGGAGGAAGTTTCGCCAGCTCCTACAATGAGCAGTTCTTC. Translating gives CASSTGGSFASSYNEQFF.

The chain is built from TRBV6-5 and TRBJ2-2; no definite D call. This CDR3 is 15 amino acids long. Germline CDR1 is MNHEY and CDR2 is SVGAGI. The germline V and J ends were trimmed by 0 bases and 1 base, with 6 bases remaining between them. In DNA, the CDR3 is TGTGCCAGCAGTTACTCCCGTTGGAACACCGGGGAGCTGTTTTTT. Encoded protein: CASSYSRWNTGELFF.

The V and J genes are TRBV7-3 and TRBJ2-2, with TRBD2 matching over 11 bases. Trimming removed 2 bases from V and 6 bases from J; junction bases left unmatched: 5. This CDR3 spans 16 amino acids. CDR1 SGHTA and CDR2 FQGTGA come from the germline V gene. This CDR3 reads CASSLLTSGMPGELFF. As DNA, the CDR3 is TGTGCCAGCAGCTTATTGACTAGCGGGATGCCCGGGGAGCTGTTTTTT.

The rearrangement joins TRBV19 to TRBJ1-5; 8 nucleotides agree with TRBD1. Germline V lookup: CDR1 LNHDA, CDR2 SQIVND (reference sequence). V gave up 8 bases and J gave up 4 bases; unmatched junction bases: 10. The CDR3 sequence is 15 residues long. CDR3 sequence: CASCKEDRENQPQHF. The CDR3 DNA reads as TGTGCCAGTTGTAAAGAGGACAGGGAAAATCAGCCCCAGCATTTT.

This chain uses TRBV3-1 (or the pseudogene TRBV3-2) with TRBJ1-1; 7 nucleotides agree with TRBD1. V was clipped by 4 bases and J by 10 bases; unmatched bases: 9. This CDR3 is built from 13 residues. Per the germline V gene, CDR1 is LGHDT and CDR2 is YNNKEL (reference sequence). The CDR3 DNA sequence: TGTGCCAGCAGCCGGGCAAACAGACAGGGAGCTTTCTTT. Protein product: CASSRANRQGAFF.